Each of the 18 T cell receptor beta chains below was sequenced from the same sample in a study of blood T cell repertoires in COVID-19. Sequencing used immunoSEQ multiplex PCR; TCRdb keeps in-frame clones, though not all of them. The sample contains a few hundred thousand clones, 70% to 90% of which appear only once. Sequenced: peripheral blood. The source is a woman in her twenties or thirties with acute or convalescent COVID-19.

The genes are TRBV19 and TRBJ1-1, with a weak D call TRBD1 (5 bases). Per germline, CDR1 LNHDA and CDR2 SQIVND (reference sequence). The ends were cut back, 4 bases at V and 1 base at J, with 10 bases in the middle. CDR3 size: 14 residues. The CDR3 loop reads CASSSGGGNTEAFF. In nucleotides, the CDR3 is TGTGCCAGTAGTAGCGGGGGGGGGAACACTGAAGCTTTCTTT.

The chain uses TRBV28 and TRBJ2-5; a possible D gene is TRBD1 (5 bases). V was clipped by 7 bases and J by 3 bases, with 9 bases between them. CDR1 MDHEN and CDR2 SYDVKM come from the germline V gene. There are 12 residues in the CDR3. The CDR3 is CASTTEKETQYF. In DNA, the CDR3 is TGTGCCAGCACGACAGAAAAAGAGACCCAGTACTTC.

The chain recombines TRBV6-2 or TRBV6-3 with TRBJ2-1; TRBD2 matches at 8 bases. CDR3 length equals 13 residues. Trimming removed 2 bases from V and 8 bases from J; junction bases left unmatched: 2. Germline lookup yields CDR1 MNHEY and CDR2 SVGEGT. The chain's CDR3 is CASSYGTSHEQFF. CDR3 in DNA: TGTGCCAGCAGTTACGGGACTAGTCATGAGCAGTTCTTC.

V and J are TRBV28 and TRBJ1-2; 7 bases agree with TRBD1. Germline CDR1 MDHEN, CDR2 SYDVKM. V lost 7 bases and J lost 0; bases outside the gene matches: 5. The length of the CDR3 is 14 residues. CDR3 DNA sequence: TGTGCCAGCAACGCAGGGGGGTCTAACTATGGCTACACCTTC. Encoded protein: CASNAGGSNYGYTF.

V usage is TRBV15 and J usage is TRBJ1-5, with D tentatively TRBD1 (5 bases). The germline CDR1 and CDR2 sequences are LNHNV and YYDKDF (reference sequence). This CDR3 is 16 amino acids long. V shed 0 bases and J shed 7 bases, with 16 bases lying between them. DNA of the CDR3: TGTGCCACCAGCAGAGACCCGGCGGGGGTTGGGCAGCCCCAGCATTTT. This gives the protein CATSRDPAGVGQPQHF.

This clone was picked up one time. The chain employs TRBV7-9 and TRBJ2-7; 8 bases map to TRBD1. Per the germline V gene, CDR1 is SEHNR and CDR2 is FQNEAQ (reference sequence). V was pared by 4 bases and J by 2 bases, with 10 bases of the junction left unmatched. The CDR3 spans 16 residues. The CDR3 DNA is TGTGCCAGCAGCTCGACCTCCGGGACAGGTACCTACGAGCAGTACTTC. It codes for CASSSTSGTGTYEQYF.

This clone showed up just once. The chain employs TRBV19 and TRBJ1-1; D gene unclear. V was cut by 4 bases and J by 0 bases, with 6 bases left in between. CDR3 length equals 13 residues. From germline, CDR1 is LNHDA and CDR2 SQIVND (reference sequence). The CDR3 DNA is TGTGCCAGTAGTAACACCCTGAACACTGAAGCTTTCTTT. Its translation: CASSNTLNTEAFF.

The chain has TRBV7-6 and TRBJ2-7, with 7 bases fitting TRBD2. V was clipped by 5 bases and J by 7 bases; unmatched bases: 8. Germline CDR1 SGHVS, CDR2 FNYEAQ. The CDR3 is 13 amino acids. The CDR3 region has the DNA TGTGCCAGCAGCGTAAGCCGGGACTATGAGCAGTACTTC. This codes for CASSVSRDYEQYF.

This chain connects TRBV9 to TRBJ1-1, with 11 bases lining up with TRBD1. Germline V CDR1 and CDR2: SGDLS, YYNGEE. The J segment lost 0 bases and the V segment lost 4 bases, leaving 5 bases of the junction unmatched. The CDR3 covers 16 residues. The CDR3 loop reads CASSRRTGGMNTEAFF. CDR3 bases: TGTGCCAGCAGCCGTCGGACAGGGGGCATGAACACTGAAGCTTTCTTT.

The chain is built from TRBV2 and TRBJ1-2; perhaps TRBD1 as D (5 bases). The CDR3 is made up of 14 amino acids. Germline V gives CDR1 SNHLY, CDR2 FYNNEI. V shed 7 bases and J shed 3 bases, with 15 bases lying between them. The CDR3 DNA reads as TGTGCCAGCACTGGGGGGGGATTGTACTATGGCTACACCTTC. Protein sequence: CASTGGGLYYGYTF. The entire variable domain, with the rest obtained from reference TRBV2 and TRBJ1-2, is as follows: EPEVTQTPSHQVTQMGQEVILRCVPISNHLYFYWYRQILGQKVEFLVSFYNNEISEKSEIFDDQFSVERPDGSNFTLKIRSTKLEDSAMYFCASTGGGLYYGYTFGSGTRLTVV.

The gene calls are TRBV19 and TRBJ2-2; D is unresolved. This CDR3 has 15 residues. Germline-derived CDR1 and CDR2 are LNHDA and SQIVND (reference sequence). Trimming took off 6 bases at V and 1 base at J, with 12 bases between the two ends. CDR3 protein: CASRPRNMNTGELFF. CDR3 nucleotides: TGTGCCAGTAGGCCCAGGAATATGAACACCGGGGAGCTGTTTTTT.

The chain employs TRBV2 and TRBJ2-1, with 10 positions matching TRBD2. This CDR3 is built from 15 residues. Germline CDR1 and CDR2: SNHLY and FYNNEI. V lost 3 bases and J lost 5; bases outside the gene matches: 4. CDR3 nucleotides: TGTGCCAGCAGTGATTGGACTAGCGGTAACAATGAGCAGTTCTTC. Its protein is CASSDWTSGNNEQFF.

This clone was counted only a few times. The chain has TRBV20-1 and TRBJ1-2; D is ambiguous. The CDR3 extends over 14 amino acids. Per the germline V gene, CDR1 is DFQATT and CDR2 is SNEGSKA (reference sequence). Trimming took off 3 bases at V and 4 bases at J, with 15 bases between the two ends. The CDR3 reads CSASLGSGSYGYTF. The CDR3 bases are TGCAGTGCTAGTCTTGGCTCGGGAAGCTATGGCTACACCTTC.

The rearrangement uses TRBV27 and TRBJ2-1; TRBD2 matches at 10 bases. Germline values: CDR1 MNHEY, CDR2 SMNVEV (reference sequence). This CDR3 contains 16 residues. Trimming at V came to 5 bases and at J to 2 bases, leaving 6 bases not matched to a gene. CDR3 amino acids: CASSDGLAATYNEQFF. CDR3 sequence (DNA): TGTGCCAGCAGTGACGGACTAGCGGCTACCTACAATGAGCAGTTCTTC.

The CDR3 nucleotides read TGTGCCTGGAATTCCGACAGGGGGTTTTCACCCCTCCACTTT. The encoded protein is CAWNSDRGFSPLHF. The chain is built from TRBV30 and TRBJ1-6; 9 bases fit TRBD1. Germline lookup yields CDR1 GTSNPN and CDR2 SVGIG (reference sequence). The CDR3 has 14 amino acids. The V and J ends lost 4 bases and 9 bases, in that order; junction bases with no gene match: 7.

The genes are TRBV9 and TRBJ1-6; D might be TRBD1 (6 bases). The germline V and J ends were trimmed by 3 bases and 9 bases, with 7 bases remaining between them. Per germline, CDR1 SGDLS and CDR2 YYNGEE. This CDR3 is 12 amino acids long. The CDR3 here is CASSAQGSPLHF. The CDR3 DNA sequence: TGTGCCAGCAGCGCACAGGGTTCACCCCTCCACTTT.

The rearrangement links TRBV7-2 to TRBJ2-2; 10 bases align to TRBD2. The CDR3 is 17 amino acids. Trimming cost V 5 bases and J 7 bases; bases outside gene matches: 13. Germline CDR1 reads SGHTA; CDR2 reads FQGNSA. DNA for the CDR3: TGTGCCAGCAGCCTCAATCTAGCGGGAGTTATGAACGGGGAGCTGTTTTTT. Protein product: CASSLNLAGVMNGELFF.

As concerns this clone: Other DNA sequences in this sample translate to the same CDR3. The V call is TRBV18, the J call TRBJ2-5; 12 bases line up with TRBD2. The CDR3 has 14 amino acids. Germline-derived CDR1 and CDR2 are KGHSH and LQKENI. Trimming took 3 bases from V and 4 from J; bases not matched to a gene: 0. The CDR3 reads CASSPGLAGETQYF. The CDR3 region has the DNA TGTGCCAGCTCACCGGGACTAGCGGGAGAGACCCAGTACTTC. Variable domain in full (rest from reference TRBV18 and TRBJ2-5): NAGVMQNPRHLVRRRGQEARLRCSPMKGHSHVYWYRQLPEEGLKFMVYLQKENIIDESGMPKERFSAEFPKEGPSILRIQQVVRGDSAAYFCASSPGLAGETQYFGPGTRLLVL.